The rows below give T cell receptor beta chains drawn from one sample of a study of blood T cell repertoires in COVID-19. Libraries were prepared by immunoSEQ multiplex PCR; TCRdb keeps only in-frame clonotypes and omits some of them. This table holds approximately 300,000 clones, roughly 90% found once. Sequencing was performed on peripheral blood. These receptors came from a man in his late teens or twenties who had recovered from COVID-19. The CDR3 runs from the conserved cysteine through the conserved F or W. The order of the fields is V gene, J gene, D gene, clone size, CDR3 protein, CDR3 DNA. The D gene is left open where the match is weak. Expanded clones are given a class, and other clones once, few, many or no size at all.

TRBV5-5,TRBJ1-5,-,-,CASSLDRGFGQPQHF,TGTGCCAGCAGCTTGGACCGGGGGTTTGGACAGCCCCAGCATTTT
TRBV11-2,TRBJ2-3,TRBD2,few,CASSLIAGPSTDTQYF,TGTGCCAGCAGCTTAATAGCGGGACCTAGCACAGATACGCAGTATTTT
TRBV11-3,TRBJ2-1,TRBD1,-,CASSLGQGARNEQFF,TGTGCCAGCAGCTTAGGCCAGGGGGCAAGAAATGAGCAGTTCTTC
TRBV19,TRBJ2-7,TRBD1,-,CASSGQAGGIYEQYF,TGTGCCAGTAGTGGGCAGGCAGGGGGCATTTACGAGCAGTACTTC
TRBV7-9,TRBJ2-2,-,once,CASSFYRAGGELFF,TGTGCCAGCAGCTTCTACAGGGCTGGCGGGGAGCTGTTTTTT
TRBV6-1,TRBJ1-5,-,-,CASSEAGLTNQPQHF,TGTGCCAGCAGTGAAGCAGGACTAACCAATCAGCCCCAGCATTTT
TRBV13,TRBJ2-7,TRBD2,-,CASSFGTSGSSYEQYF,TGTGCCAGCAGCTTTGGGACTAGCGGGAGCTCCTACGAGCAGTACTTC
TRBV30,TRBJ1-1,-,-,CAWRTTVLNTEAFF,TGTGCCTGGAGAACGACAGTCTTGAACACTGAAGCTTTCTTT
TRBV23-1,TRBJ2-7,-,-,CARLDREDEQYF,TGCGCCCGCCTCGACAGGGAGGACGAGCAGTACTTC
TRBV23-1,TRBJ2-6,-,-,CASSPQGRGDLSGANVLTF,TGCGCCAGCAGTCCCCAAGGGAGGGGGGACCTCTCTGGGGCCAACGTCCTGACTTTC
TRBV10-2,TRBJ2-7,TRBD2,-,CASRMGLADYEQYF,TGCGCCAGCAGGATGGGACTAGCGGACTACGAGCAGTACTTC
TRBV7-6,TRBJ2-1,-,-,CASSLSQASSYNEQFF,TGTGCCAGCAGCCTTTCTCAGGCCAGCAGCTACAATGAGCAGTTCTTC
TRBV6-1,TRBJ2-1,TRBD1,-,CASSERGTGSGSTYNEQFF,TGTGCCAGCAGTGAAAGGGGGACAGGGTCAGGGAGTACCTACAATGAGCAGTTCTTC
TRBV28,TRBJ2-5,TRBD1,once,CASSDGTGGETQYF,TGTGCCAGCAGTGACGGGACAGGGGGAGAGACCCAGTACTTC
TRBV10-3,TRBJ2-3,TRBD2,-,CAISDPVTSGGKFGTDTQYF,TGTGCCATCAGTGACCCCGTTACTAGCGGGGGGAAGTTTGGCACAGATACGCAGTATTTT
TRBV3-1/TRBV3-2,TRBJ1-4,TRBD1,-,CASSRNRGTNEKLFF,TGTGCCAGCAGCCGCAACAGGGGAACTAATGAAAAACTGTTTTTT
TRBV18,TRBJ1-4,-,once,CASSPGVTNEKLFF,TGTGCCAGCTCACCCGGGGTGACTAATGAAAAACTGTTTTTT
TRBV5-4,TRBJ2-7,-,-,CASSLSSTPYEQYF,TGTGCCAGCAGCTTGAGTAGTACCCCATACGAGCAGTACTTC
TRBV9,TRBJ2-7,TRBD2,-,CASSVLAGPSYEQYF,TGTGCCAGCAGCGTACTAGCGGGCCCCTCCTACGAGCAGTACTTC
TRBV19,TRBJ2-3,-,-,CASSNREADTQYF,TGTGCCAGTAGTAACAGGGAAGCAGATACGCAGTATTTT
TRBV7-8,TRBJ2-5,TRBD1,-,CASSPSDRGSGTQYF,TGTGCCAGCAGCCCATCGGACAGGGGAAGTGGGACCCAGTACTTC
TRBV19,TRBJ1-5,TRBD1,-,CASSITGENQPQHF,TGTGCCAGTAGTATTACAGGGGAAAATCAGCCCCAGCATTTT
TRBV7-3,TRBJ2-1,TRBD2,-,CASSLVAGGPDNEQFF,TGTGCCAGCAGCTTAGTAGCGGGAGGGCCGGATAATGAGCAGTTCTTC
TRBV28,TRBJ2-2,TRBD2,few,CASGRTGLADNTGELFF,TGTGCCAGCGGCCGTACCGGACTAGCGGATAACACCGGGGAGCTGTTTTTT
TRBV6-2/TRBV6-3,TRBJ2-3,TRBD2,-,CASSYAGATDTQYF,TGTGCCAGCAGTTATGCGGGAGCAACAGATACGCAGTATTTT
TRBV5-1,TRBJ2-5,-,-,CASRLEETQYF,TGCGCCAGCAGACTAGAAGAGACCCAGTACTTC
TRBV11-3,TRBJ2-1,TRBD2,-,CASSPGLAPGNEQFF,TGTGCCAGCAGCCCGGGACTAGCTCCGGGCAATGAGCAGTTCTTC
TRBV6-2/TRBV6-3,TRBJ2-3,-,-,CASSPSEDTQYF,TGTGCCAGCAGTCCCAGCGAGGATACGCAGTATTTT